This T cell receptor (beta chain) came from a study of blood T cell repertoires in COVID-19. Across the study: The samples span acute and convalescent COVID-19 from the United States, Italy and Spain. PBMCs, B-cell-depleted T cells, or T cells were the source of the cDNA or gDNA that made up the material.

Methods used by the authors: Estimation of nucleated cell counts was performed using reference gene primer amplification. Here immunoSEQ multiplex PCR was the method, and the copy in TCRdb shows in-frame clones only, minus some. The V and J calls and clone size come from that table; D and trimming were worked out from the DNA. The table has approximately 99,000 clones, 70% to 90% seen once. After removal of 6 bases from V and 6 bases from J, the junction contained 7 bases not matched to a gene. The length of the CDR3 is 13 residues. From germline, CDR1 is MNHEY and CDR2 SVGAGI. This sequence was found in an older woman in a cohort sampled during active or convalescent COVID-19. The specimen was peripheral blood. The genes are TRBV6-5 and TRBJ1-2, with 7 positions matching TRBD1. The CDR3 DNA follows: TGTGCCAGCAGATCCGACAGGGTGGATGGCTACACCTTC. Its translation is CASRSDRVDGYTF.